These 6 T cell receptor beta chains were all obtained from the same sample, sequenced in a study of blood T cell repertoires in COVID-19. The method was immunoSEQ multiplex PCR; TCRdb's version includes in-frame clones alone and lacks a portion of them. The repertoire holds fewer than 150,000 clones, with 88% as singletons. Input material: peripheral blood. The receptors here all came from a man in his forties or fifties with active or convalescent COVID-19.

Only a few counts were recorded for this clone. This chain links TRBV5-1 with TRBJ1-5; maybe TRBD1 (5 bases). The CDR3 is made up of 13 amino acids. The V end was cut by 4 bases, the J end by 4 bases, with 9 bases between. Germline V lookup: CDR1 SGHRS, CDR2 YFSETQ. CDR3 loop: CASSPGGNQPQHF. The CDR3 DNA follows: TGCGCCAGCAGCCCGGGGGGTAATCAGCCCCAGCATTTT. Looking up the rest from reference TRBV5-1 and TRBJ1-5 gives the full variable domain: KAGVTQTPRYLIKTRGQQVTLSCSPISGHRSVSWYQQTPGQGLQFLFEYFSETQRNKGNFPGRFSGRQFSNSRSEMNVSTLELGDSALYLCASSPGGNQPQHFGDGTRLSIL.

This chain joins TRBV27 and TRBJ2-7; 9 bases map to TRBD2. The germline V gene has CDR1 MNHEY and CDR2 SMNVEV (reference sequence). V lost 1 base, J lost 2 bases, and 6 bases stayed unmatched. The CDR3 runs 16 residues. As DNA, the CDR3 is TGTGCCAGCAGTTTATTGGGCGGGAGGGTAACCTACGAGCAGTACTTC. It codes for CASSLLGGRVTYEQYF.

This clone has a single count. The chain has TRBV6-5 and TRBJ2-1; 8 bases fit TRBD2. The junction had 8 bases not matched to a gene; V was cut back by 6 bases and J by 10 bases. Germline-derived CDR1 and CDR2 are MNHEY and SVGAGI. CDR3 length: 13 amino acids. The CDR3 sequence is CASRLAATGEQFF. CDR3 nucleotide sequence: TGTGCCAGCAGACTAGCGGCCACAGGGGAGCAGTTCTTC.

The rearrangement joins TRBV7-3 to TRBJ2-2, with 11 nucleotides matching TRBD1. This CDR3 contains 14 residues. V dropped 5 bases and J dropped 6; count of bases not matched to a gene: 2. CDR1 and CDR2 from the germline V gene are SGHTA and FQGTGA. CDR3 DNA: TGTGCCAGCAGCCGGGACAGGGGGTCCGGGGAGCTGTTTTTT. Protein product: CASSRDRGSGELFF.

In DNA form, the CDR3 reads TGTGCCAGCAGCCCGGGACAGGACCAATACGAGCAGTACTTC. This sequence encodes CASSPGQDQYEQYF. The gene calls are TRBV5-5 and TRBJ2-7; 8 positions agree with TRBD1. Looked up from germline, CDR1 is SGHKS and CDR2 is YYEKEE (reference sequence). V shed 4 bases, J shed 4 bases, and the junction held 7 bases outside the gene matches. This CDR3 contains 14 residues.

This clone has just one count. The chain carries TRBV9 and TRBJ1-1; 7 nucleotides line up with TRBD1. Looked up from germline, CDR1 is SGDLS and CDR2 is YYNGEE. The CDR3 has 12 amino acids. Unmatched junction bases numbered 9, after V lost 4 bases and J lost 12 bases. The CDR3 sequence is CASSTDRDRTFF. The CDR3 DNA sequence: TGTGCCAGCAGCACAGACCGGGACAGAACTTTCTTT.